The sequence of this TCR beta chain was determined in a study of blood T cells in healthy people across ages. This clonotype was seen a handful of times. Its antigen is unidentified. Next came a second PCR, run for about 6 to 12 cycles, which used a sample-barcoded 5' primer along with a J-beta primer mix. Each of the cDNA molecules was tagged by a template-switch adaptor with 12 random nucleotides. Every sample produced at least 2.5 million CDR3-containing paired-end reads. TCRdb reprocessed the 5' RACE reads via MiXCR and lists one record per CDR3 protein. The sample lists 850,000 to 1,100,000 distinct CDR3 sequences, more than 30% occurring once. Germline lookup yields CDR1 SGHDN and CDR2 FVKESK. J gave up 2 bases and V 4 bases, and 15 bases lay outside the gene matches. This CDR3 region has 18 residues. Study results and caveats: A conclusive naive versus antigen-experienced comparison was prevented by the unsorted PBMCs.

Each sample gave at least 7 million isolated PBMCs. Sequences were obtained from blood. The chain is built from TRBV14 and TRBJ2-5; 8 bases line up with TRBD2. The TCR originated in a young man in good health. CDR3 in DNA: TGTGCCAGCAGCCTTGCACCTTCGGGGACTAGAAGACAAGAGACCCAGTACTTC. This gives the protein CASSLAPSGTRRQETQYF.